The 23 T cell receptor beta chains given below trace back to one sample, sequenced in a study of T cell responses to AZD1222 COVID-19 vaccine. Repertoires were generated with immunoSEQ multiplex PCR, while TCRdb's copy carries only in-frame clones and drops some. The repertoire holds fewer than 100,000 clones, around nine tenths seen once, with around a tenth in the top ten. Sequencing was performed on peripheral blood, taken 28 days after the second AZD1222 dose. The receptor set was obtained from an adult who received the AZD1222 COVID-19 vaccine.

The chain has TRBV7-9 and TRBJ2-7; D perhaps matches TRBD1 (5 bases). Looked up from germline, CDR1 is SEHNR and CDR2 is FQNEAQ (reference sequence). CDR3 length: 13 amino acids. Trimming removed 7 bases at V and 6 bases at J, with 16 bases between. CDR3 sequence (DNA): TGTGCCAGCACCCTTGGGGCGACCGTCGAGCAGTACTTC. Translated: CASTLGATVEQYF.

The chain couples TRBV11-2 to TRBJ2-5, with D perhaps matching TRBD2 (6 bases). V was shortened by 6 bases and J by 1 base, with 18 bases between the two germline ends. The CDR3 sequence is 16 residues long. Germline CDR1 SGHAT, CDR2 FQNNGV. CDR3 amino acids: CASRPRDSIPQETQYF. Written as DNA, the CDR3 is TGTGCCAGCAGACCTCGGGACTCAATACCCCAAGAGACCCAGTACTTC.

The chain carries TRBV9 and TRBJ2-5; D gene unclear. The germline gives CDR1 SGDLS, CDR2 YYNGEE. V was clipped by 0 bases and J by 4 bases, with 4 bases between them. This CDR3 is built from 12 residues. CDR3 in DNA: TGTGCCAGCAGCGTAGACCGAGAGACCCAGTACTTC. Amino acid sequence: CASSVDRETQYF. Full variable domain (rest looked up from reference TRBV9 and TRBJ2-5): DSGVTQTPKHLITATGQRVTLRCSPRSGDLSVYWYQQSLDQGLQFLIQYYNGEERAKGNILERFSAQQFPDLHSELNLSSLELGDSALYFCASSVDRETQYFGPGTRLLVL.

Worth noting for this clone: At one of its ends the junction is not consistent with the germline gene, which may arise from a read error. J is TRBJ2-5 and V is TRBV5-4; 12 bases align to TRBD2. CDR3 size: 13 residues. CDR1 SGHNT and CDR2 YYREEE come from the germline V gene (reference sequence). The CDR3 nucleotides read TGTGCCAGCAGCTTGGATAGGACTAGCGGGACAAACTTC. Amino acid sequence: CASSLDRTSGTNF. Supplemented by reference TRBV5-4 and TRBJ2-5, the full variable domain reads ETGVTQSPTHLIKTRGQQVTLRCSSQSGHNTVSWYQQALGQGPQFIFQYYREEENGRGNFPPRFSGLQFPNYSSELNVNALELDDSALYLCASSLDRTSGTNFGPGTRLLVL.

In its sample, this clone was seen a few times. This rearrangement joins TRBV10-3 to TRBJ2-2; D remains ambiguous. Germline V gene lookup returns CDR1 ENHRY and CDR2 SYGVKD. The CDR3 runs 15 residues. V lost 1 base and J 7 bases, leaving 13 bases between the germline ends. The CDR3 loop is CAISELSYGIGELFF. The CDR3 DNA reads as TGTGCCATCAGTGAGTTGAGTTATGGGATCGGGGAGCTGTTTTTT.

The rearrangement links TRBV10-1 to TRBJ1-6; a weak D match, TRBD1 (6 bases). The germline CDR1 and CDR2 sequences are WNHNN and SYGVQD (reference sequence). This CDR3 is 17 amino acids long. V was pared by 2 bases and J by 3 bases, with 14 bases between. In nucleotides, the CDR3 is TGCGCCAGCAGTGAGGGGGGGCCTGGGTTCTATAATTCACCCCTCCACTTT. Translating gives CASSEGGPGFYNSPLHF.

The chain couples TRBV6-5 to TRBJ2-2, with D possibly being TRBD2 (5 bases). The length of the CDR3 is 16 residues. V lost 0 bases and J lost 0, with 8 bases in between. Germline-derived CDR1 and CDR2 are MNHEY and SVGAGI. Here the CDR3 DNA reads TGTGCCAGCAGTTACTCGGCGGGTGCGAACACCGGGGAGCTGTTTTTT. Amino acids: CASSYSAGANTGELFF.

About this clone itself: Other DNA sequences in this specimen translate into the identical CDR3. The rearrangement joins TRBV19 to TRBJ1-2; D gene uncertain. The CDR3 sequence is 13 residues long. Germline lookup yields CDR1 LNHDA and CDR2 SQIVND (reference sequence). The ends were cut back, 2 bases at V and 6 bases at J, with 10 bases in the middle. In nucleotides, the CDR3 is TGTGCCAGTAGTATATCGGGAGAGAATGGCTACACCTTC. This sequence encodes CASSISGENGYTF.

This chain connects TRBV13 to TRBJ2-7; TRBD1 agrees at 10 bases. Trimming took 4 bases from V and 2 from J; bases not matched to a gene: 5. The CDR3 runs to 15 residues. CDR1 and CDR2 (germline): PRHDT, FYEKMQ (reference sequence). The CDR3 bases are TGTGCCAGCAGCTCAACCGGGACAGGGGCCTACGAGCAGTACTTC. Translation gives CASSSTGTGAYEQYF.

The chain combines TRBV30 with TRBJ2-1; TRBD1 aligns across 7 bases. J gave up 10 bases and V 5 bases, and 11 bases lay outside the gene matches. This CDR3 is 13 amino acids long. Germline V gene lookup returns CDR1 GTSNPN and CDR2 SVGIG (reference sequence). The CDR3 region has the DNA TGTGCCTGGGACCGGGACAGCGCTTTGGAGCAGTTCTTC. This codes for CAWDRDSALEQFF.

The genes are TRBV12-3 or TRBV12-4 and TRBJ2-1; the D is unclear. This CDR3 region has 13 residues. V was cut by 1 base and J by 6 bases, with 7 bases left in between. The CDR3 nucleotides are TGTGCCAGCAGTTTAGAGTCCAGCAATGAGCAGTTCTTC. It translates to CASSLESSNEQFF.

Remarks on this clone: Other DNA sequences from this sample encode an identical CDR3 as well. The CDR3 DNA reads as TGTGCCAGCAGTTACTCGAACAGGGGAACTGAAGCTTTCTTT. Amino acid sequence: CASSYSNRGTEAFF. The rearrangement uses TRBV6-5 and TRBJ1-1, with 7 bases aligning to TRBD1. The CDR3 is 14 residues long. J was trimmed by 5 bases and V by 0 bases; bases with no gene match: 3. Germline V gene lookup returns CDR1 MNHEY and CDR2 SVGAGI.

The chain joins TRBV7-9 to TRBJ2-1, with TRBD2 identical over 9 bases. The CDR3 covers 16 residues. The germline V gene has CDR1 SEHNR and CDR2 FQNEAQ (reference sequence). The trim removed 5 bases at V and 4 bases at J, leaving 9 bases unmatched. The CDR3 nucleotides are TGTGCCAGCAGCCGTCCGGGCGGGGGGGTTTACAATGAGCAGTTCTTC. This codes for CASSRPGGGVYNEQFF.

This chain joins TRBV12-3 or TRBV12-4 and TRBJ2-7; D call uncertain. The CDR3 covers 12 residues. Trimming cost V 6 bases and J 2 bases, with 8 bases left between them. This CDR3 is CASSTTPYEQYF. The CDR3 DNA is TGTGCCAGCAGCACGACACCCTACGAGCAGTACTTC.

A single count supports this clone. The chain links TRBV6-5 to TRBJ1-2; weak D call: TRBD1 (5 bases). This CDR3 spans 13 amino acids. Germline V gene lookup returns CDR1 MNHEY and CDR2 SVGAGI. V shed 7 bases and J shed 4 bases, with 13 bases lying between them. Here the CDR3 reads CASTGQGVYGYTF. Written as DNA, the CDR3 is TGTGCCAGCACCGGGCAGGGAGTCTATGGCTACACCTTC.

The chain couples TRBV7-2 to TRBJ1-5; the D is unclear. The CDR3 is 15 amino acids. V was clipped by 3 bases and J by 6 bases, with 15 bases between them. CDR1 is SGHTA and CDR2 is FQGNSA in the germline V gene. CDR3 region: CASSLQVQVGQPQHF. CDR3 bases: TGTGCCAGCAGCTTGCAGGTGCAGGTGGGTCAGCCCCAGCATTTT.

The CDR3 nucleotides read TGTGCCAGCAGCTCTACTAGCGGGGGGGCGTCCGGGGAGCTGTTTTTT. Its protein is CASSSTSGGASGELFF. The chain links TRBV7-2 to TRBJ2-2; 13 positions agree with TRBD2. The CDR3 is 16 residues long. Germline CDR1 and CDR2: SGHTA and FQGNSA. V dropped 4 bases and J dropped 6; count of bases not matched to a gene: 5.

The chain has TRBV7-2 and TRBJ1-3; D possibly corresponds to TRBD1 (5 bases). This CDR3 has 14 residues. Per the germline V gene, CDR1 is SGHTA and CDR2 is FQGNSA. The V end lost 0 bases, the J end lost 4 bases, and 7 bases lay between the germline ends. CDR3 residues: CASSLAAGGNTIYF. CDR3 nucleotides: TGTGCCAGCAGCTTAGCCGCAGGGGGAAACACCATATATTTT.

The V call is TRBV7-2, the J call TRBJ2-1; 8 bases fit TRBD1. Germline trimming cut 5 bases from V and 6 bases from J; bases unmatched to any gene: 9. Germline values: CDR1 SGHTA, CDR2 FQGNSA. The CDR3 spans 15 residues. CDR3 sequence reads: CASSLTGGLGNEQFF. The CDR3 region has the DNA TGTGCCAGCAGCCTCACAGGGGGTCTGGGCAATGAGCAGTTCTTC.

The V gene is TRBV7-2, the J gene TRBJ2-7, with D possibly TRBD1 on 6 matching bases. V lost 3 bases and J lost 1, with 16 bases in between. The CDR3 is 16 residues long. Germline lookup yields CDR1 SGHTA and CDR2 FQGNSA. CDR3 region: CASSFRGRESSYEQYF. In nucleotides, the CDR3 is TGTGCCAGCAGCTTCAGGGGACGGGAAAGTTCCTACGAGCAGTACTTC.

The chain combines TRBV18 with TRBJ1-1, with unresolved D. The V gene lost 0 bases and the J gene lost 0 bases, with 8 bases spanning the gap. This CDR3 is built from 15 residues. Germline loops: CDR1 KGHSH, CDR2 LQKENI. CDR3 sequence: CASSPPLSMNTEAFF. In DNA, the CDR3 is TGTGCCAGCTCACCACCACTGTCAATGAACACTGAAGCTTTCTTT. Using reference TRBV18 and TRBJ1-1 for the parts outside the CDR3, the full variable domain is NAGVMQNPRHLVRRRGQEARLRCSPMKGHSHVYWYRQLPEEGLKFMVYLQKENIIDESGMPKERFSAEFPKEGPSILRIQQVVRGDSAAYFCASSPPLSMNTEAFFGQGTRLTVV.

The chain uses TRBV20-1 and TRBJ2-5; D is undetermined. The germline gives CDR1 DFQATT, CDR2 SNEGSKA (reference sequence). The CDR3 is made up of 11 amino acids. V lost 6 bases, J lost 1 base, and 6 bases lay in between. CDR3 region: CSAVLQETQYF. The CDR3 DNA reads TGCAGTGCCGTCCTCCAAGAGACCCAGTACTTC.

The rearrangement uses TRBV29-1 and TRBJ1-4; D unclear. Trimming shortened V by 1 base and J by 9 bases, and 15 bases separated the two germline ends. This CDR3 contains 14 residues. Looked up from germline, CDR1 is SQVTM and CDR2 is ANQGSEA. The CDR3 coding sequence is TGCAGCGTTGAAGCTTCGGGTCACGTTCAAAAACTGTTTTTT. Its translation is CSVEASGHVQKLFF. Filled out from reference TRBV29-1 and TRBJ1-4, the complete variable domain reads SAVISQKPSRDICQRGTSLTIQCQVDSQVTMMFWYRQQPGQSLTLIATANQGSEATYESGFVIDKFPISRPNLTFSTLTVSNMSPEDSSIYLCSVEASGHVQKLFFGSGTQLSVL.